A selection of T cell receptor beta chains follows, all from one sample in a study of blood T cell repertoires in COVID-19. Clones were sequenced by immunoSEQ multiplex PCR, and TCRdb holds only the in-frame ones, with some missing. The sample yields 200,000 to 250,000 clones, roughly 84% seen once. The specimen was PBMCs or T cells enriched from blood (not recorded which). The source is a woman in her 40s who had recovered from COVID-19. Each CDR3 is given with its conserved first and last residue. A row's size may be missing; if present it is once, few, many or a size class.

CASSIVGAWVKNIQYF | TRBJ2-4 | TRBV19 | NA
CASSFGANQPQHF | TRBJ1-5 | TRBV28 | NA
CATNSCKVRRGVISSGNTIYF | TRBJ1-3 | TRBV24-1 | NA
CASSLGGGPEAFF | TRBJ1-1 | TRBV28 | NA
CSASPSGSEDTGELFF | TRBJ2-2 | TRBV20-1 | NA
CASSNRGKLFF | TRBJ1-4 | TRBV7-9 | once
CAVGQSNTEAFF | TRBJ1-1 | TRBV24-1 | NA
CASRGAGGVNEQFF | TRBJ2-1 | TRBV2 | once
CAISDLGQRNNEQFF | TRBJ2-1 | TRBV10-3 | NA
CASLEAGGSDTQYF | TRBJ2-3 | TRBV6-6 | NA
CASSQATRADTQYF | TRBJ2-3 | TRBV3-1/TRBV3-2 | once
CASSLFGSNQPQHF | TRBJ1-5 | TRBV27 | NA
CAISEGQQETQYF | TRBJ2-5 | TRBV10-3 | NA
CSAFLSGTSTDTQYF | TRBJ2-3 | TRBV29-1 | NA
CASSSHDRPNSPLHF | TRBJ1-6 | TRBV7-9 | NA
CASSLISGPNTEAFF | TRBJ1-1 | TRBV5-1 | NA
CASSQDVTSGRALTGELFF | TRBJ2-2 | TRBV3-1/TRBV3-2 | NA
CASSQDYARGAGNEQFF | TRBJ2-1 | TRBV3-1/TRBV3-2 | NA
CASTVGTGAQETQYF | TRBJ2-5 | TRBV6-5 | NA
CASTLLGGARVEAFF | TRBJ1-1 | TRBV2 | NA
CASSFSTGRTTEAFF | TRBJ1-1 | TRBV6-5 | NA
CASSLTGPSTNEKLFF | TRBJ1-4 | TRBV6-2/TRBV6-3 | NA
CASSLETIYGYTF | TRBJ1-2 | TRBV12-3/TRBV12-4 | NA
CASSSGSPEAFF | TRBJ1-1 | TRBV7-2 | NA
CASSFTGYTEAFF | TRBJ1-1 | TRBV9 | NA
CAISVEGNQPQHF | TRBJ1-5 | TRBV10-3 | NA
CASSPTSGSYEQYF | TRBJ2-7 | TRBV11-3 | many
CASRLVVAGPGNTIYF | TRBJ1-3 | TRBV12-2 | NA
CASSLGGPRGASNQPQHF | TRBJ1-5 | TRBV19 | NA
CIVQGAVGSTQYF | TRBJ2-3 | TRBV29-1 | NA
CASSDVRYTGELFF | TRBJ2-2 | TRBV6-1 | once
CASSSGPGQGNEQFF | TRBJ2-1 | TRBV7-7 | once
CSASPGYGEKLFF | TRBJ1-4 | TRBV20-1 | NA
CAISELAGSTGELFF | TRBJ2-2 | TRBV10-3 | few
CASGLVLSTTRDANYGYTF | TRBJ1-2 | TRBV12-5 | NA
CASTPLRRASGRTGELFF | TRBJ2-2 | TRBV7-2 | NA
CASSYRGGQPQHF | TRBJ1-5 | TRBV27 | NA
CASSQVRGTGTQYF | TRBJ2-3 | TRBV4-1 | NA
CASSERTGGFLGTDTQYF | TRBJ2-3 | TRBV9 | NA
CATSRTQGPMRYTF | TRBJ1-2 | TRBV15 | NA
CASSLMGGGADTQYF | TRBJ2-3 | TRBV7-3 | NA
CASSQPSGGTDTQYF | TRBJ2-3 | TRBV4-1 | NA
CASSQVAGGAIYEQYF | TRBJ2-7 | TRBV4-2 | NA
CASSYSGLADHNEQFF | TRBJ2-1 | TRBV6-2/TRBV6-3 | NA
CASSVETGGNTIYF | TRBJ1-3 | TRBV9 | NA
CASSPGAGDNSPLHF | TRBJ1-6 | TRBV5-4 | NA
CASRAGAGELFF | TRBJ2-2 | TRBV10-2 | NA
CASSHRGYNNEQFF | TRBJ2-1 | TRBV5-1 | NA